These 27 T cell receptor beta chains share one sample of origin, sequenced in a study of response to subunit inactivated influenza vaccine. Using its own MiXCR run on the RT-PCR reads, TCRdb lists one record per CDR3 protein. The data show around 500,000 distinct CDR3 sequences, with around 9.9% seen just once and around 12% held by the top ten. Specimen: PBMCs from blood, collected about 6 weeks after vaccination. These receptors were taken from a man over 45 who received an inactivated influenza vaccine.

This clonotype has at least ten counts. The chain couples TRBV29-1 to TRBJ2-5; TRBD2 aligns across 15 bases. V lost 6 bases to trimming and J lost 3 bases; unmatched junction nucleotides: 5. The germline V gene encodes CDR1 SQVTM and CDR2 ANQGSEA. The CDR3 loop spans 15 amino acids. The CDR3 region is CSVGLAGGSEETQYF. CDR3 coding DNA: TGCAGCGTGGGACTAGCGGGGGGTTCAGAAGAGACCCAGTACTTC.

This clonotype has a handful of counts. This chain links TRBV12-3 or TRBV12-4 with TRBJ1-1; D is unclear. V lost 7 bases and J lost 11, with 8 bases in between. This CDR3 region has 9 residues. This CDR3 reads CASKRWAFF. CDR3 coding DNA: TGTGCCAGCAAAAGGTGGGCTTTCTTT.

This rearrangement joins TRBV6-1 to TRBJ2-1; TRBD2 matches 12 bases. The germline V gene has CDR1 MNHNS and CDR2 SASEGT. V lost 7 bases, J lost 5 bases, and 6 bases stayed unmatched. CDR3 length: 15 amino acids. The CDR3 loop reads CASTRLAGVNNEQFF. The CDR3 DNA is TGTGCCAGCACCCGACTAGCGGGGGTTAACAATGAGCAGTTCTTC.

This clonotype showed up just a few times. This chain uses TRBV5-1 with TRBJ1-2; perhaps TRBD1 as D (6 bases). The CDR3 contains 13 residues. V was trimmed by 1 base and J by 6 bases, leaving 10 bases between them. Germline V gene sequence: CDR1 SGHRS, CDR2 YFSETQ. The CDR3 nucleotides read TGCGCCAGCAGCTTGCGGACAGATGATGGCTACACCTTC. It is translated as CASSLRTDDGYTF.

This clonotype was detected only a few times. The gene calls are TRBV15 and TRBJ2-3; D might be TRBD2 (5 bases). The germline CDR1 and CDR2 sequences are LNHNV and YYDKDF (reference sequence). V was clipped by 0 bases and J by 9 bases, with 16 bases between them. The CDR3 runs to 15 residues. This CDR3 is CATSRDATQASTQYF. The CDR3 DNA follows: TGTGCCACCAGCAGAGACGCCACCCAGGCTAGCACGCAGTATTTT.

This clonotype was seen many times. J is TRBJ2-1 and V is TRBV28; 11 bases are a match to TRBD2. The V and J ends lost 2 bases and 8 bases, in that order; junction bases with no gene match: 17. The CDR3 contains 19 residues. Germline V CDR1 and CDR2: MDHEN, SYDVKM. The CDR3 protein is CASSLVSLAGGVSEDEQFF. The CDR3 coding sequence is TGTGCCAGCAGTTTAGTTTCCTTAGCGGGGGGGGTGAGTGAGGATGAGCAGTTCTTC.

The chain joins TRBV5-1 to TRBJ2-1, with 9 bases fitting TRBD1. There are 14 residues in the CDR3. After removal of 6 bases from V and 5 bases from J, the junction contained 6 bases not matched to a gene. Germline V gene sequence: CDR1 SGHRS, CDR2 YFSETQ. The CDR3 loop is CASTRDRADNEQFF. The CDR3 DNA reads TGCGCCAGCACCCGGGACAGGGCAGACAATGAGCAGTTCTTC.

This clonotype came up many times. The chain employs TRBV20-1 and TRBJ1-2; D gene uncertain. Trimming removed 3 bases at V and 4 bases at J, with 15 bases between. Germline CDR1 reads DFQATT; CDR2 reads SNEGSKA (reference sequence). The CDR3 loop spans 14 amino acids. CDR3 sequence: CSARSPDGLYGYTF. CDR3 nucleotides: TGCAGTGCTAGGAGTCCGGACGGACTCTATGGCTACACCTTC.

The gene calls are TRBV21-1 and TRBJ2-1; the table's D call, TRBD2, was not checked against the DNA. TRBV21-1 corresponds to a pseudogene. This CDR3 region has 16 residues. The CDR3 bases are TGTGCCAGGGGCGCACCTAGCGGGGACCTCTACAATGAGCAGTTCTTC. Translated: CARGAPSGDLYNEQFF.

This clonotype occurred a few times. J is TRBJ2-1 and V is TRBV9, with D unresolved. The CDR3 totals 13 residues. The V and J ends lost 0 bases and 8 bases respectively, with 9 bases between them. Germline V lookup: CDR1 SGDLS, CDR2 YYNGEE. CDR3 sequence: CASSVVSGDEQFF. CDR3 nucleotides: TGTGCCAGCAGCGTAGTAAGTGGGGATGAGCAGTTCTTC.

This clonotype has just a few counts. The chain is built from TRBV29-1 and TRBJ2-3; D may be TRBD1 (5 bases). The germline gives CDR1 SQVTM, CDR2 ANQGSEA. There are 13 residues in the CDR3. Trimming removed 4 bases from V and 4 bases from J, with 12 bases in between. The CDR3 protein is CSVVGRVSDTQYF. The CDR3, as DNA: TGCAGCGTTGTTGGCAGGGTATCAGATACGCAGTATTTT.

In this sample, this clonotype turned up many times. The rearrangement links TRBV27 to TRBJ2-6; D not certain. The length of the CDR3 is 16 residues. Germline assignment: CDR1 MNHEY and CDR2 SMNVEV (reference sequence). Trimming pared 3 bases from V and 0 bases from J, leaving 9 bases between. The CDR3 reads CASSFYGSSGANVLTF. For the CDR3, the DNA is TGTGCCAGCAGTTTTTACGGAAGCTCTGGGGCCAACGTCCTGACTTTC.

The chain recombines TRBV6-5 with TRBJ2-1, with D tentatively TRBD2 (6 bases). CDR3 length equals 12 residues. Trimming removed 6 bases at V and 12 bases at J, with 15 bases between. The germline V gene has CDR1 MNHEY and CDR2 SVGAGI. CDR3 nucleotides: TGTGCCAGCAGAAAAACCGGGGGAATGCAGTTCTTC. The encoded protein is CASRKTGGMQFF.

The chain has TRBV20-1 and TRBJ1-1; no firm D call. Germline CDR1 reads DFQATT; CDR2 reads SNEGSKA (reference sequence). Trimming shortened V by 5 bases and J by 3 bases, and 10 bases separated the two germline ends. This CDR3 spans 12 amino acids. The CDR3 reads CSAGGWDTEAFF. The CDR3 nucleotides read TGCAGTGCTGGCGGGTGGGACACTGAAGCTTTCTTT.

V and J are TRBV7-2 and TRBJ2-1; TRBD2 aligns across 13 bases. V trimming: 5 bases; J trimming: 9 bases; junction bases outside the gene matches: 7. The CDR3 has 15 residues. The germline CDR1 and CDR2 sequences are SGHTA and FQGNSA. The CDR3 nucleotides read TGTGCCAGCAGCCCAACTAGCGGGGGGGCCGGTGAGCAGTTCTTC. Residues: CASSPTSGGAGEQFF.

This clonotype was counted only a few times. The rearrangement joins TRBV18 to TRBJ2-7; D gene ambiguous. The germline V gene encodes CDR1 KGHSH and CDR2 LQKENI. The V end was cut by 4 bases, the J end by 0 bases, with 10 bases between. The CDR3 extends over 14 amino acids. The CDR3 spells CASSQTKSSYEQYF. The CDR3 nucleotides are TGTGCCAGCTCACAAACCAAAAGCTCCTACGAGCAGTACTTC.

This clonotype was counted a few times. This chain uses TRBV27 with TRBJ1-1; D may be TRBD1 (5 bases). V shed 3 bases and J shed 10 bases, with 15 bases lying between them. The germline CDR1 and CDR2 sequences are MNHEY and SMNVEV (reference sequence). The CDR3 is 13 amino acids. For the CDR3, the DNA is TGTGCCAGCAGTTTTAATGGGGCCGTCGGAGCTTTCTTT. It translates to CASSFNGAVGAFF.

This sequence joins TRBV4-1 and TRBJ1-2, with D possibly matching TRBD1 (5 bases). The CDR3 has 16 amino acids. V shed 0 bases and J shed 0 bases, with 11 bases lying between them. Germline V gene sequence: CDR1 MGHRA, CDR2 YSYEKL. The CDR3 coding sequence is TGCGCCAGCAGCCAAGAGGGACGGGCAACTAACTATGGCTACACCTTC. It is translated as CASSQEGRATNYGYTF.

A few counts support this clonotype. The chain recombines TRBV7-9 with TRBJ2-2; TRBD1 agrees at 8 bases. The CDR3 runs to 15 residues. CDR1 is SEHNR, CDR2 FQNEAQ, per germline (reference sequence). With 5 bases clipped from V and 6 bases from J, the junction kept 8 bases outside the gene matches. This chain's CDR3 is CASSLQGAEAGELFF. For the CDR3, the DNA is TGTGCCAGCAGCCTCCAGGGGGCCGAGGCCGGGGAGCTGTTTTTT.

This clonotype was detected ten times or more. This chain's CDR3 is CASSQEDRAGNYGYTF. CDR3 DNA: TGTGCCAGCAGCCAAGAGGACAGGGCCGGTAACTATGGCTACACCTTC. The chain has TRBV4-2 and TRBJ1-2; TRBD1 aligns across 8 bases. The CDR3 length is 16 residues. Trimming cost V 0 bases and J 1 base; bases outside gene matches: 4. Germline lookup yields CDR1 LGHNA and CDR2 YNFKEQ.

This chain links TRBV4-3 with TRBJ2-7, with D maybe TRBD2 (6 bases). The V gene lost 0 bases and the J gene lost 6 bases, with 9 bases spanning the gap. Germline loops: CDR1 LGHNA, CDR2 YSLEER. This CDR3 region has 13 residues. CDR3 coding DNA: TGCGCCAGCAGCCAAGATGTCGGGAGCGAGCAGTACTTC. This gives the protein CASSQDVGSEQYF.

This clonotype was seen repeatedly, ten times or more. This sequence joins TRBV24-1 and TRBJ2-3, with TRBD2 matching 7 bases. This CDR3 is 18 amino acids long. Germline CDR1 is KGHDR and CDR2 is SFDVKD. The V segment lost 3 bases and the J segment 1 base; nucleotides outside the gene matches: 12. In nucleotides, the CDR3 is TGTGCCACCAGTGATGAGCGGGGTCCTCTTCGTGGCACAGATACGCAGTATTTT. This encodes CATSDERGPLRGTDTQYF.

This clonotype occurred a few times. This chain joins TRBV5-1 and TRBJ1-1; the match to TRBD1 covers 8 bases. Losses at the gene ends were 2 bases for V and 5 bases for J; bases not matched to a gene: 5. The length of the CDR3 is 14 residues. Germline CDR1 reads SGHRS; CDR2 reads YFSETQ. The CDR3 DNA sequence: TGCGCCAGCAGCTTTCAGGGGGCGAGTACTGAAGCTTTCTTT. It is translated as CASSFQGASTEAFF.

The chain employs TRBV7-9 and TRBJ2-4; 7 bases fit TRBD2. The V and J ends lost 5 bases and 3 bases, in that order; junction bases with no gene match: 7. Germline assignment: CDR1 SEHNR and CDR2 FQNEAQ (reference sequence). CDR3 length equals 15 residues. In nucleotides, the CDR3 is TGTGCCAGCAGCCCCGGGACTATCGACAAAAACATTCAGTACTTC. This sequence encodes CASSPGTIDKNIQYF.

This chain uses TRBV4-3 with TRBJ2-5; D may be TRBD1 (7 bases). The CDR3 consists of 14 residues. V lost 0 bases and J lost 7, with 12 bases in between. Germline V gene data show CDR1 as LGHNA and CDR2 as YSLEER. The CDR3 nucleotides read TGCGCCAGCAGCCAAGAAAGGCAGGGGGGGACCCAGTACTTC. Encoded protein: CASSQERQGGTQYF.

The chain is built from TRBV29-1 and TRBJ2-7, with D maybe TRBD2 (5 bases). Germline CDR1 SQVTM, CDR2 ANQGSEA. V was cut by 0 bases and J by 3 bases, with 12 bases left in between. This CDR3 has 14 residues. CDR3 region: CSVEERESGYEQYF. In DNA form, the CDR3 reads TGCAGCGTTGAAGAAAGGGAGTCGGGCTACGAGCAGTACTTC.

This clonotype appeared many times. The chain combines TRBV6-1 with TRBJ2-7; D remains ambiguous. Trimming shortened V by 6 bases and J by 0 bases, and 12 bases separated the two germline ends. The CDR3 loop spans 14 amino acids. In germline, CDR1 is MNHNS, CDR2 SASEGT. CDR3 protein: CASRPRFSSYEQYF. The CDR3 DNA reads TGTGCCAGCAGACCTAGGTTCAGCTCCTACGAGCAGTACTTC.